Listed below are T cell receptor beta chains from one sample, sequenced in a study of tumor and adjacent non-tumor tissue in lung cancer. Using its own MiXCR run on the multiplex PCR reads, TCRdb lists one record per CDR3 protein. The sample carries about 200,000 distinct CDR3 sequences, 70% to 75% recorded once. Specimen: lung tumor tissue. These receptor sequences come from a man in his 60s with non-small cell lung cancer. The CDR3 runs from the conserved cysteine through the conserved F or W. The D gene is left open where the match is weak. Size values are once, few and many counts, or a class for expanded clones, and some rows have none.

j_call,v_call,clone_size,d_call,cdr3_length,cdr3_nt,cdr3_aa
TRBJ2-3,TRBV4-1,few,NA,15,TGCGCCAGCAGCCTCAACGACAGAGTCACAGATACGCAGTATTTT,CASSLNDRVTDTQYF
TRBJ2-3,TRBV12-3/TRBV12-4,NA,NA,13,TGTGCTAGCACCACTGTTAGCACAGATATGCAGTATTTT,CASTTVSTDMQYF
TRBJ1-1,TRBV12-3/TRBV12-4,few,NA,13,TGTGCCAGCAGCTTCCAGGGGAACACTGAAGCTTTCTTT,CASSFQGNTEAFF
TRBJ1-1,TRBV11-3,NA,NA,15,TGTACCAGCAGCTTACTCGGTTCGCTAAACACTGAAGTTTTCTTT,CTSSLLGSLNTEVFF
TRBJ2-6,TRBV6-1,NA,NA,16,TGTGCCAGCATCGGACGGAGGAGCTCTGGGGCCAACGTCCTGACTTTC,CASIGRRSSGANVLTF
TRBJ1-4,TRBV4-3,NA,NA,14,TGCGCCAGCAGCCTACAGGACGGTAACGAAAAACTGTTTTTT,CASSLQDGNEKLFF
TRBJ1-2,TRBV6-2/TRBV6-3,NA,NA,13,TGTGCCAGCAGTAACCAGGGTAACTATGGCTACACCTTC,CASSNQGNYGYTF
TRBJ1-1,TRBV5-5,few,NA,14,TGTGCCAGCAGAGAGGGGTGGTTGAACACTGAAGCTTTCTTT,CASREGWLNTEAFF
TRBJ2-5,TRBV14,NA,NA,15,TGTGCCAGCAGCCAAAATCGTGGGGAACGGGAGACCCAGTACTTC,CASSQNRGERETQYF
TRBJ2-7,TRBV11-3,few,NA,15,TGTGCCAGCAGCTCCTCAGTGGGCATTGACTACGAACAGTACTTC,CASSSSVGIDYEQYF
TRBJ2-5,TRBV6-1,NA,NA,15,TGTGCCAGTAGTGATGAGGACTGGTTCCAAGAGACCCAGTACTTC,CASSDEDWFQETQYF
TRBJ1-4,TRBV5-4,few,NA,13,TGTGCCAACAGCTTTCAGCAGAATGAAAAACTGTTTTTC,CANSFQQNEKLFF
TRBJ1-6,TRBV14,NA,TRBD1,14,TGTGCCAGCAGCCAGGGCAGGGGGAATTCACCCCTTCACTTT,CASSQGRGNSPLHF
TRBJ2-7,TRBV10-1,few,TRBD1,14,TGCGCCAGCAGTGTGATGCGACAGGGCAGTGAGCAGTACTTC,CASSVMRQGSEQYF
TRBJ2-7,TRBV7-8,NA,NA,17,NA,CASSLVASGSLSYERYF
TRBJ1-5,TRBV4-2,NA,NA,16,TGTGCCAGCAGTGAAGAATGGGGGTGGGACAATCAGCTCCAGCATTTT,CASSEEWGWDNQLQHF
TRBJ2-5,TRBV6-1,NA,NA,13,TGTGCCAGCAGTGTGGGGGGAGCAGAGACCCAGTACTTC,CASSVGGAETQYF
TRBJ2-1,TRBV20-1,NA,NA,14,TGCAGTACTAGAGGGCTAGAGGACTACAATGAGCAGTTCTTC,CSTRGLEDYNEQFF
TRBJ1-6,TRBV5-4,NA,NA,16,TGTGCCAACAGCTTCTTGGATGGCACCTATAATTCACCCCTCCACTTT,CANSFLDGTYNSPLHF
TRBJ2-3,TRBV4-3,NA,TRBD1,15,TGCGCCAGCATCCAGAGACAGGGGCAGTCAGATACGCAGTATTTT,CASIQRQGQSDTQYF
TRBJ1-3,TRBV24-1,NA,NA,19,TGTGCCACCAGTGATTCGCGCGCCGGGACGGCCAGCTCTGGAAACACCATATATTTT,CATSDSRAGTASSGNTIYF
TRBJ2-2,TRBV28,once,NA,16,TGTACCAGCAAAGGGTCGGAGACAGGAGACACCGGGGAGCTGTTTTTT,CTSKGSETGDTGELFF
TRBJ1-6,TRBV4-3,NA,NA,14,TGCGCCAGCAGCCAAGATCCCACGGAGTCATCCGTCCACTTT,CASSQDPTESSVHF
TRBJ2-1,TRBV20-1,NA,TRBD2,15,TGCAGTGCTTATCGGACTAGCGGAAACTACAATGAGCAGTTCTTC,CSAYRTSGNYNEQFF
TRBJ2-7,TRBV20-1,many,TRBD1,13,TGCAGTGCTGCACAGGGGGCGCAGGGCGAGCAGTACTTC,CSAAQGAQGEQYF
TRBJ2-3,TRBV11-2,NA,NA,11,TGTGCCAGCAGTTCTAACGATGCGCAGTATTTT,CASSSNDAQYF
TRBJ2-1,TRBV4-3,many,NA,15,TGCGCCAGCAGCCTTAACGACAGGACTTACAATGAGCAGTTCTTC,CASSLNDRTYNEQFF
TRBJ2-5,TRBV5-4,many,TRBD1,13,TGTGCCAGCAGCTGGGACAGGGCAGAGACCCAGTACTTC,CASSWDRAETQYF
TRBJ2-3,TRBV5-4,once,NA,12,TGTGCCAGCAGCTTGTCTCTAGATACGCAGCTTTTT,CASSLSLDTQLF
TRBJ2-4,TRBV5-5,NA,TRBD1,16,TGTGCCAGCAACTTGGCGGGGACAGGGGGAAAAAACATTCAGTACTTC,CASNLAGTGGKNIQYF
TRBJ2-7,TRBV20-1,NA,NA,15,TGCAGTGCTAGCTTCGGGGCGTCGGCCTCCTACGAGCAGTACTTC,CSASFGASASYEQYF
TRBJ1-5,TRBV6-2/TRBV6-3,NA,NA,16,TGTGCCAGCGGTTACTCGTCCGGGTTTAGCAATCAGCCTCAGCATTTT,CASGYSSGFSNQPQHF
TRBJ2-7,TRBV12-3/TRBV12-4,NA,NA,13,TGTGCCAACAGTTTAAACTTCCCGGGGGAGCAGTACTTC,CANSLNFPGEQYF